The entry that follows covers one TCR beta chain sequence. These data originate in a study of blood T cell repertoires in COVID-19. CDR3 size: 13 residues. Germline values: CDR1 LGHNT, CDR2 FRNRAP. V was cut by 6 bases and J by 3 bases, with 12 bases left in between. Categorization into cohorts depended on clinical history that participants reported. Clones were read by immunoSEQ multiplex PCR, and TCRdb kept only the in-frame ones, dropping some. The table lists around 300,000 clones, 90% of them singletons. The sequenced sample consisted of PBMCs or T cells enriched from blood (not recorded which). This receptor was obtained from a woman aged 18-29 years with acute COVID-19. The chain links TRBV12-5 to TRBJ2-7; maybe TRBD2 (7 bases). The CDR3 loop reads CASGRGPYYEQYF. CDR3 DNA: TGTGCTAGTGGGCGGGGGCCTTACTACGAGCAGTACTTC.